The 9 T cell receptor beta chains reported below all come from one sample, sequenced in a study of T cell responses to AZD1222 COVID-19 vaccine listed by TCRdb under 2021. Libraries were made using the immunoSEQ multiplex PCR assay. This immuneACCESS table, as held by TCRdb, lists in-frame sequences with V and J called but not all clones. Of the missing ones, under half trace to an unresolved V gene in checked studies; the others have no known cause. This sample comprises about 100,000 clones, about 87% of them detected only once. 1.8% of the sample is taken by the ten largest. Per the publication, the time point label means: baseline before first vaccination. The sample here was peripheral blood, taken on day 0 of AZD1222 vaccination. Receptors originate from an adult in good health.

The V and J genes are TRBV9 and TRBJ2-3, with 7 bases fitting TRBD1. Trimming cost V 0 bases and J 1 base; bases outside gene matches: 2. CDR3 length: 15 residues. Germline V gene sequence: CDR1 SGDLS, CDR2 YYNGEE. CDR3 DNA sequence: TGTGCCAGCAGCGTAGTCGACAGGGGCACAGATACGCAGTATTTT. This translates into CASSVVDRGTDTQYF.

This clone was counted once. J is TRBJ2-2 and V is TRBV7-6; D unclear. Trimming removed 1 base at V and 0 bases at J, with 6 bases between. Germline V gives CDR1 SGHVS, CDR2 FNYEAQ. The CDR3 covers 15 residues. CDR3 DNA sequence: TGTGCCAGCAGCTTAGGAGGTCCGAACACCGGGGAGCTGTTTTTT. Amino acids: CASSLGGPNTGELFF.

This clone was seen only once. The chain recombines TRBV7-8 with TRBJ1-1; D is uncertain. Germline V gene data show CDR1 as SGHVS and CDR2 as FQNEAQ. Trimming took 1 base from V and 4 from J, leaving 10 bases between them. CDR3 size: 14 residues. The CDR3: CASSLVPESTEAFF. The DNA for the CDR3 is TGTGCCAGCAGCTTAGTTCCAGAGAGCACTGAAGCTTTCTTT.

The J gene is TRBJ1-1, the V gene TRBV19, with 9 bases aligning to TRBD1. The CDR3 consists of 15 residues. Germline loops: CDR1 LNHDA, CDR2 SQIVND (reference sequence). J was trimmed by 4 bases and V by 2 bases; bases with no gene match: 5. The CDR3, as DNA: TGTGCCAGTAGTATAATCAACAGGGGGCCCACTGAAGCTTTCTTT. Amino acid sequence: CASSIINRGPTEAFF.

The genes are TRBV5-6 and TRBJ1-5, with 9 bases lining up with TRBD1. Germline lookup yields CDR1 SGHDT and CDR2 YYEEEE. The CDR3 runs to 14 residues. Losses at the gene ends were 4 bases for V and 6 bases for J; bases not matched to a gene: 5. CDR3 DNA: TGTGCCAGCAGCCAGGGACAGGGTGTTCAGCCCCAGCATTTT. It specifies CASSQGQGVQPQHF. Based on the CDR3 plus reference TRBV5-6 and TRBJ1-5, the full variable domain is DAGVTQSPTHLIKTRGQQVTLRCSPKSGHDTVSWYQQALGQGPQFIFQYYEEEERQRGNFPDRFSGHQFPNYSSELNVNALLLGDSALYLCASSQGQGVQPQHFGDGTRLSIL.

The V and J genes are TRBV13 and TRBJ2-5, with D unclear. Trimming removed 0 bases from V and 5 bases from J, with 4 bases in between. The CDR3 is 12 amino acids. Germline lookup yields CDR1 PRHDT and CDR2 FYEKMQ (reference sequence). CDR3 sequence: CASSLGTETQYF. The DNA of the CDR3 is TGTGCCAGCAGCTTAGGCACGGAGACCCAGTACTTC.

The V and J genes are TRBV5-4 and TRBJ1-1; the D is unclear. Germline CDR1 reads SGHNT; CDR2 reads YYREEE (reference sequence). V was pared by 1 base and J by 1 base, with 8 bases between. The CDR3 spans 14 residues. For the CDR3, the DNA is TGTGCCAGCAGCTTGAGCCAGCCGAACACTGAAGCTTTCTTT. As protein: CASSLSQPNTEAFF.

This chain joins TRBV10-2 and TRBJ1-1; TRBD1 agrees at 8 bases. Trimming at V came to 5 bases and at J to 4 bases, leaving 6 bases not matched to a gene. This CDR3 region has 14 residues. Germline V CDR1 and CDR2: WSHSY, SAAADI. CDR3 bases: TGCGCCAGCAGTAAGGACAGGGTGGCCACTGAAGCTTTCTTT. It encodes CASSKDRVATEAFF.

This chain uses TRBV5-4 with TRBJ2-7; no clear D. CDR3 length: 15 amino acids. V lost 5 bases and J lost 0, with 15 bases in between. The germline V gene has CDR1 SGHNT and CDR2 YYREEE (reference sequence). The CDR3, as DNA: TGTGCCAGCAGTCTGGAGTACCAGAGCTCCTACGAGCAGTACTTC. As protein: CASSLEYQSSYEQYF.